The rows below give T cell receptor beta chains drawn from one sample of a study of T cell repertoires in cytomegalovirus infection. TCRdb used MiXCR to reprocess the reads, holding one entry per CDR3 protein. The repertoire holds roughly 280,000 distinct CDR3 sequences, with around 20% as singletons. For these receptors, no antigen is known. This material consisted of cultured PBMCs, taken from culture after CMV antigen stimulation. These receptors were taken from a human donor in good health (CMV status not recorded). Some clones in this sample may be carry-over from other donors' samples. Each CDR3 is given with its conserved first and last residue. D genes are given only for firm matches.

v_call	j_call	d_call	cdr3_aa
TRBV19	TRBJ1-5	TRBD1	CASSIPGQGVNQPQHF
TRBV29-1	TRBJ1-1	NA	CSGGRLNTEAFF
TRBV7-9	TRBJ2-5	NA	CASTSRETQYF
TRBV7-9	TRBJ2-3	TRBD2	CASRYGTSGTDTQYF
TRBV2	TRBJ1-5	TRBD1	CASSEGQGLRSNQPQHF
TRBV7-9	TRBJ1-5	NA	CASSPEWDQPQHF
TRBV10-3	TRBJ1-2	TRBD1	CAISDDRVLTGDYGYTF
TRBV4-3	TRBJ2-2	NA	CASSQEGRSTNTGELFF
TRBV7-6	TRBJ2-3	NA	CASSHPTEFSTDTQYF
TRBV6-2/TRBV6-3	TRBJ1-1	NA	CASSYRYLTEAFF
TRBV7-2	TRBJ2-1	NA	CASSPLSSGYNEQFF
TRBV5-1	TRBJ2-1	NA	CASSLDSRVFYNEQFF
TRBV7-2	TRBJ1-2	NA	CASSLGPLYGYTF
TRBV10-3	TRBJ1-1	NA	CAISESVGRNTEAFF
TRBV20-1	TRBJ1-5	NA	CSARGGSLSNQPQHF
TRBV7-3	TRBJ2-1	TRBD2	CASSLVAGASEQFF
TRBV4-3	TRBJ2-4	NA	CASSQGVAKNIQYF
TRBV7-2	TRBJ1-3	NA	CASSVWENTIYF
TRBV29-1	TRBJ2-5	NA	CSVEGGPGETQYF
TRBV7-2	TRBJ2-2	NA	CASSPRQGGTGELFF
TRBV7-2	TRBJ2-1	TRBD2	CASSSLGLAGSGTQFF
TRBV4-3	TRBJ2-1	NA	CASSQDRSSYNEQFF
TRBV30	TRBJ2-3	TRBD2	CAWSYGLGAQYF
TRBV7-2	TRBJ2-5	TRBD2	CASSPGLAGGPGQTQYF
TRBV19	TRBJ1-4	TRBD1	CATKGQSNEKLFF
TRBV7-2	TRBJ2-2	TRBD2	CASSSRLPGLAGVSLTGELFF
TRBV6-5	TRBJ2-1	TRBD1	CASSYSGDSYNEQFF
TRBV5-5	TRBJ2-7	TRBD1	CASSWTGYEQYF
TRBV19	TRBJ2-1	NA	CASSPTLMISYNEQFF
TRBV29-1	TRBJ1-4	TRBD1	CSGGRQGSLFF
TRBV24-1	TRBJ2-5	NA	CATSDKIRGVQETQYF
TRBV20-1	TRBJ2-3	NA	CSALLGRGEGTDTQYF
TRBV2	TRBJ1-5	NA	CASSYHLRPQHF
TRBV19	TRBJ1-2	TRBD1	CASSADRDPNYGYTF
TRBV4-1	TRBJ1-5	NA	CASSQDPQNQPQHF
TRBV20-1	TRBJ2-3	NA	CSASDVALDTQYF
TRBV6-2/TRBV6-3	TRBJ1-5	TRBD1	CASSWGQVWPQHF
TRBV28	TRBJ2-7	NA	CASSTRSRDWSYEQYF
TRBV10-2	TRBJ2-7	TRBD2	CASSERWGGYYEQYF
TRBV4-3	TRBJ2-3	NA	CASSTGMVGTQYF
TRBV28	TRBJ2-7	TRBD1	CASSGGQSYEQYF
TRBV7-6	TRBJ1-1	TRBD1	CASSWGQGAHTEAFF
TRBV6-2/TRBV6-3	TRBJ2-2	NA	CASSRDRINTGELFF
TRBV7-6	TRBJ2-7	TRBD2	CASSSGLAGVIHNEQYF
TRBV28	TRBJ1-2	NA	CASSPRHSGGYGYTF
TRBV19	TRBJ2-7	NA	CASREEARSSYEQYF
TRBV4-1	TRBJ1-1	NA	CASSQEKLTTGFEAFF
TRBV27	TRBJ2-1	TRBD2	CASSLLSGTHYNEQFF
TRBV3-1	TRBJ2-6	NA	CASSPVLSGANVLTF